One sample yielded the 5 T cell receptor beta chains listed below, sequenced in a study of blood T cell repertoires in COVID-19. Measured with immunoSEQ multiplex PCR; TCRdb has only the in-frame clones, and not every one. The table has more than 100,000 clones, approximately 84% seen once. The specimen sequenced was peripheral blood. The receptors were gathered from a man in his 60s with acute or convalescent COVID-19.

In this sample, this clone turned up a few times. The genes are TRBV3-1 (or the pseudogene TRBV3-2) and TRBJ2-7; TRBD1 matches at 10 bases. The germline V gene encodes CDR1 LGHDT and CDR2 YNNKEL (reference sequence). CDR3 length equals 14 residues. The V and J ends lost 8 bases and 2 bases, in that order; junction bases with no gene match: 6. In nucleotides, the CDR3 is TGTGCCAGCGCCCCCGGGACAGGGGCCTACGAGCAGTACTTC. It is translated as CASAPGTGAYEQYF.

J is TRBJ2-7 and V is TRBV20-1, with TRBD2 matching over 7 bases. With 3 bases clipped from V and 0 bases from J, the junction kept 8 bases outside the gene matches. The CDR3 has 15 amino acids. The germline gives CDR1 DFQATT, CDR2 SNEGSKA (reference sequence). The CDR3 DNA is TGCAGTGCTAGTGGGGCGGGAGCCGGCTCCTACGAGCAGTACTTC. Translating it yields CSASGAGAGSYEQYF.

The chain employs TRBV5-1 and TRBJ2-7, with 7 bases fitting TRBD1. The germline CDR1 and CDR2 sequences are SGHRS and YFSETQ. The trim removed 0 bases at V and 2 bases at J, leaving 5 bases unmatched. The CDR3 contains 15 residues. CDR3 residues: CASSLAGDRAYEQYF. CDR3 nucleotides: TGCGCCAGCAGCTTGGCCGGGGACAGAGCCTACGAGCAGTACTTC.

V is TRBV11-2 and J is TRBJ1-4; D gene unclear. Germline lookup yields CDR1 SGHAT and CDR2 FQNNGV. The CDR3 has 14 residues. With 0 bases removed from V and 8 bases from J, the gap between germline ends came to 10 bases. CDR3 region: CASSLERVSEKLFF. CDR3 nucleotide sequence: TGTGCCAGCAGCTTAGAGAGGGTGAGCGAAAAACTGTTTTTT.

The genes are TRBV5-1 and TRBJ1-1; D is uncertain. There are 14 residues in the CDR3. Germline assignment: CDR1 SGHRS and CDR2 YFSETQ. Trimming stripped 0 bases from V and 0 bases from J, with 6 bases between. CDR3 loop: CASSLDQLNTEAFF. In DNA, the CDR3 is TGCGCCAGCAGCTTGGATCAATTGAACACTGAAGCTTTCTTT.